The sequence of this T cell receptor beta chain was determined in a study of post-analysis software for immune sequencing data. Findings and caveats of the study: F-measure co-clustering was strong for batch-matched samples. When patients were compared with controls, about 5 TRBV segments were more frequent, TRBV5-6, TRBV5-1 and TRBV20-1 among them.

Libraries were made from TCR beta cDNA, and they carried unique molecular identifiers. TCRdb called the PCR reads again in MiXCR, with one record for every CDR3 protein. The sample comprises some 370,000 distinct CDR3 sequences, about a third of which are singletons, and over 10% rests with the top ten. In germline, CDR1 is LGHDT, CDR2 YNNKEL (reference sequence). The CDR3 loop spans 15 amino acids. This clonotype was counted a few times. Antigen unknown. A junction boundary mismatches the germline segment, possibly from a read error. The specimen was blood. The sequence came from a girl under 18 with multiple sclerosis. V and J are TRBV3-1 and TRBJ1-2; D gene unclear. DNA for the CDR3: TGTGCCAGCAGCCAAGTAATGGGAGAGGGCTATGGCTGCACCTTC. Residues: CASSQVMGEGYGCTF.